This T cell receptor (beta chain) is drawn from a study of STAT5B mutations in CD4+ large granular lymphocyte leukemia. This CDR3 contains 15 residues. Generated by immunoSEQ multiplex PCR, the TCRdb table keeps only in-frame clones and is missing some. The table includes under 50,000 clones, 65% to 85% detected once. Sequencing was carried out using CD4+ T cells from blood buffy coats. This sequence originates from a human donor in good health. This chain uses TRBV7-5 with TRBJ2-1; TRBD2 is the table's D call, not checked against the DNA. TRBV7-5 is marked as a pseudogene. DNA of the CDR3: TGTGTCAGAAGCTCACCCATACCGGGCTACAATGAGCAGTTCTTC. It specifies CVRSSPIPGYNEQFF.